A selection of T cell receptor beta chains follows, all from one sample in a study of response to subunit inactivated influenza vaccine. MiXCR was run by TCRdb on the RT-PCR reads, yielding one entry per CDR3 protein. The sample records a few hundred thousand distinct CDR3 sequences, 14% being singletons. Sequencing was performed on PBMCs from blood, taken 11 to 12 days after vaccination. The source of these receptors is a man aged 45-65 years who received an inactivated influenza vaccine. Each CDR3 is given with its conserved first and last residue. Fields, in order: clone size, D gene, J gene, V gene, CDR3 DNA, CDR3 protein. The D gene is left open where the match is weak. Expanded clones get a size class; other rows say once, few or many, or leave the size out.

clone size: few; D gene: TRBD2; J gene: TRBJ2-2; V gene: TRBV12-3/TRBV12-4; CDR3 DNA: TGTGCCAGCAGACCCTGGGAGGGTAACACCGGGGAGCTGTTTTTT; CDR3 protein: CASRPWEGNTGELFF
clone size: NA; D gene: TRBD1; J gene: TRBJ2-1; V gene: TRBV7-9; CDR3 DNA: TGTGCCAGCAGCTTATTGGGACAGAACTACAATGAGCAGTTCTTC; CDR3 protein: CASSLLGQNYNEQFF
clone size: few; D gene: NA; J gene: TRBJ1-1; V gene: TRBV2; CDR3 DNA: TGTGCCAGCAGTGAGGCAGGAACCGACTCGGCTTTCTTT; CDR3 protein: CASSEAGTDSAFF
clone size: few; D gene: TRBD2; J gene: TRBJ2-3; V gene: TRBV29-1; CDR3 DNA: TGCAGCGTGAGAGAAGCGGGAGTTACAGATACGCAGTATTTT; CDR3 protein: CSVREAGVTDTQYF
clone size: few; D gene: NA; J gene: TRBJ1-3; V gene: TRBV3-1; CDR3 DNA: TGTGCCAGCAGCCAGGCGGCCCCCTTGTCCATATATTTT; CDR3 protein: CASSQAAPLSIYF
clone size: NA; D gene: NA; J gene: TRBJ2-1; V gene: TRBV12-3/TRBV12-4; CDR3 DNA: TGTGCCAGCACTCTAGGGACCTTCAATGAGCAGTTCTTC; CDR3 protein: CASTLGTFNEQFF
clone size: few; D gene: NA; J gene: TRBJ2-3; V gene: TRBV5-5; CDR3 DNA: TGTGCCAGCAGCTCGACAGCGAGGGGGGATACGCAGTATTTT; CDR3 protein: CASSSTARGDTQYF
clone size: few; D gene: NA; J gene: TRBJ1-5; V gene: TRBV27; CDR3 DNA: TGTGCCAGCAGTAGAGACCCTTGGAGCAATCAGCCCCAGCATTTT; CDR3 protein: CASSRDPWSNQPQHF
clone size: few; D gene: NA; J gene: TRBJ2-2; V gene: TRBV6-5; CDR3 DNA: TGTGCCAGCAGTTTGGGCCAAATGACCGGGGAGCTGTTTTTT; CDR3 protein: CASSLGQMTGELFF
clone size: few; D gene: TRBD2; J gene: TRBJ2-1; V gene: TRBV29-1; CDR3 DNA: TGCAGCGTTGAAGGGGTTTGGCTAGCGGACAATGAGCAGTTCTTC; CDR3 protein: CSVEGVWLADNEQFF
clone size: few; D gene: TRBD2; J gene: TRBJ2-1; V gene: TRBV20-1; CDR3 DNA: TGCAGTGCTAGGTACCCTAGCGGGAAACAGAATGAGCAGTTCTTC; CDR3 protein: CSARYPSGKQNEQFF
clone size: NA; D gene: TRBD1; J gene: TRBJ1-2; V gene: TRBV7-9; CDR3 DNA: TGTGCCGGGTGGCAGGGGGCTTATGGCTACACCTTC; CDR3 protein: CAGWQGAYGYTF
clone size: many; D gene: TRBD1; J gene: TRBJ2-7; V gene: TRBV5-1; CDR3 DNA: TGCGCCAGCGGACAAACAGGGGTCTCCTCGGACGAGCAGTACTTC; CDR3 protein: CASGQTGVSSDEQYF
clone size: many; D gene: TRBD1; J gene: TRBJ2-1; V gene: TRBV20-1; CDR3 DNA: TGCAGTGCTAGAGGCAGGGACAGAAGTTCCTACAATGAGCAGTTCTTC; CDR3 protein: CSARGRDRSSYNEQFF
clone size: NA; D gene: NA; J gene: TRBJ1-6; V gene: TRBV20-1; CDR3 DNA: TGCAGTGCTAGAGATGGAGGGTACGATTACTATTCACCCCTCCACTTT; CDR3 protein: CSARDGGYDYYSPLHF
clone size: NA; D gene: NA; J gene: TRBJ2-7; V gene: TRBV10-3; CDR3 DNA: TGTGCCATCACCTCAGGGGATACCTACGAGCAGTACTTC; CDR3 protein: CAITSGDTYEQYF
clone size: once; D gene: TRBD1; J gene: TRBJ1-1; V gene: TRBV12-3/TRBV12-4; CDR3 DNA: TGTGCCAGCACCGTTGGACAGGGAGGGGCTGAAGCTTTCTTT; CDR3 protein: CASTVGQGGAEAFF
clone size: NA; D gene: TRBD2; J gene: TRBJ2-3; V gene: TRBV5-1; CDR3 DNA: TGCGCCAGCAGCTTTCCTCGTACGGGGGGAGATACGCAGTATTTT; CDR3 protein: CASSFPRTGGDTQYF
clone size: few; D gene: TRBD2; J gene: TRBJ2-7; V gene: TRBV5-6; CDR3 DNA: TGTGCCAGCAGCACCCCGGGACTAGCGCGTAGCGAGCAGTACTTC; CDR3 protein: CASSTPGLARSEQYF
clone size: few; D gene: TRBD1; J gene: TRBJ2-5; V gene: TRBV5-1; CDR3 DNA: TGCGCCAGCAGCGAAGGGACAGTAGGCAAGACCCAGTACTTC; CDR3 protein: CASSEGTVGKTQYF
clone size: NA; D gene: TRBD2; J gene: TRBJ2-3; V gene: TRBV24-1; CDR3 DNA: TGTGCCACCAGTGACACCGGGACTAGCGGGATGGTTGTGGATACGCAGTATTTT; CDR3 protein: CATSDTGTSGMVVDTQYF
clone size: NA; D gene: TRBD1; J gene: TRBJ2-7; V gene: TRBV9; CDR3 DNA: TGTGCCAGCAGCACAGGGGGGTACGGGACCTACGAGCAGTACTTC; CDR3 protein: CASSTGGYGTYEQYF
clone size: few; D gene: NA; J gene: TRBJ2-1; V gene: TRBV2; CDR3 DNA: TGTGCCAGCAGTGAACAGGGCGAGTACTACAATGAGCAGTTCTTC; CDR3 protein: CASSEQGEYYNEQFF
clone size: NA; D gene: NA; J gene: TRBJ2-1; V gene: TRBV24-1; CDR3 DNA: TGTGCCACCAGTGTCCGGGACAATGAGCAGTTCTTC; CDR3 protein: CATSVRDNEQFF
clone size: NA; D gene: TRBD1; J gene: TRBJ2-2; V gene: TRBV11-2; CDR3 DNA: TGTGCCACCGCAGGGGGCCCGAACACCGGGGAGCTGTTTTTT; CDR3 protein: CATAGGPNTGELFF
clone size: many; D gene: NA; J gene: TRBJ2-1; V gene: TRBV5-6; CDR3 DNA: TGTGCCAGCAGATTCGCAGGGGTCTTCTACAATGAGCAGTTCTTC; CDR3 protein: CASRFAGVFYNEQFF
clone size: NA; D gene: NA; J gene: TRBJ2-1; V gene: TRBV6-1; CDR3 DNA: TGTGCCAGCAGTGACCCTACGGGGGTTCTCGGTGAGCAGTTCTTC; CDR3 protein: CASSDPTGVLGEQFF
clone size: NA; D gene: NA; J gene: TRBJ1-1; V gene: TRBV7-9; CDR3 DNA: TGTGCCAGCAGCGGGAGCAGACCTGAAGCTTTCTTT; CDR3 protein: CASSGSRPEAFF
clone size: few; D gene: TRBD1; J gene: TRBJ1-1; V gene: TRBV27; CDR3 DNA: TGTGCCAGCAGGTACAGGGGTTGGGGCATAAGGGACAACACTGAAGCTTTCTTT; CDR3 protein: CASRYRGWGIRDNTEAFF
clone size: many; D gene: NA; J gene: TRBJ1-1; V gene: TRBV28; CDR3 DNA: TGTGCCAGCAGTTTATTCGGGGGCGCAGCCACTGAAGCTTTCTTT; CDR3 protein: CASSLFGGAATEAFF
clone size: NA; D gene: NA; J gene: TRBJ1-6; V gene: TRBV19; CDR3 DNA: TGTGCCAGTGGGTACCCTCCTCCCAATTCACCCCTCCACTTT; CDR3 protein: CASGYPPPNSPLHF
clone size: NA; D gene: NA; J gene: TRBJ2-7; V gene: TRBV5-1; CDR3 DNA: TGCGCCAGCAGCTTGGAGGGCGGGATCTCCTACGAGCAGTACTTC; CDR3 protein: CASSLEGGISYEQYF
clone size: few; D gene: NA; J gene: TRBJ2-3; V gene: TRBV4-3; CDR3 DNA: TGCGCCAGCAGTTCAAGGGGCGTAGAAGATACGCAGTATTTT; CDR3 protein: CASSSRGVEDTQYF
clone size: few; D gene: TRBD1; J gene: TRBJ2-7; V gene: TRBV5-6; CDR3 DNA: TGTGCCAGCAGCTTGGGAGACAGGGTCTCCCACGAGCAGTACTTC; CDR3 protein: CASSLGDRVSHEQYF
clone size: few; D gene: NA; J gene: TRBJ1-1; V gene: TRBV29-1; CDR3 DNA: TGCAGCGTCCGGAGTGGGGCCCCTAGTACTGAAGCTTTCTTT; CDR3 protein: CSVRSGAPSTEAFF
clone size: NA; D gene: TRBD2; J gene: TRBJ2-2; V gene: TRBV11-2; CDR3 DNA: TGTGCCAGCAGCCCTCGAGGACTAGCGGGAGTTATCAACACCGGGGAGCTGTTTTTT; CDR3 protein: CASSPRGLAGVINTGELFF
clone size: NA; D gene: NA; J gene: TRBJ2-5; V gene: TRBV18; CDR3 DNA: TGTGCCAGCTCACCACGGGGACACTCAAAATTCCAAGAGACCCAGTACTTC; CDR3 protein: CASSPRGHSKFQETQYF
clone size: few; D gene: NA; J gene: TRBJ2-1; V gene: TRBV5-1; CDR3 DNA: TGCGCCAGCAGCTTGTCCGTTGTGGGGTTCTACAATGAGCAGTTCTTC; CDR3 protein: CASSLSVVGFYNEQFF
clone size: NA; D gene: NA; J gene: TRBJ2-5; V gene: TRBV29-1; CDR3 DNA: TGCAGCGTCGCCCCGCGGTTGGCTCGCGAGACCCAGTACTTC; CDR3 protein: CSVAPRLARETQYF
clone size: few; D gene: NA; J gene: TRBJ2-1; V gene: TRBV30; CDR3 DNA: TGTGCCTGGAAAGCGGAGGAGGTAGGAGAGCAGTTCTTC; CDR3 protein: CAWKAEEVGEQFF
clone size: NA; D gene: TRBD2; J gene: TRBJ2-3; V gene: TRBV27; CDR3 DNA: TGTGCCAGCAGTCCTATCTCTAGCGGGGGGGCCGCAGATACGCAGTATTTT; CDR3 protein: CASSPISSGGAADTQYF
clone size: many; D gene: NA; J gene: TRBJ2-2; V gene: TRBV11-2; CDR3 DNA: TGTGCCAGCAGCTACGGAAGGGTTAAGGAGCTGTTTTTT; CDR3 protein: CASSYGRVKELFF
clone size: few; D gene: TRBD1; J gene: TRBJ1-6; V gene: TRBV20-1; CDR3 DNA: TGCAGTGCTAGACGCGGGCTTGGACAGGGGGCGAACAATTCACCCCTCCACTTT; CDR3 protein: CSARRGLGQGANNSPLHF
clone size: few; D gene: NA; J gene: TRBJ1-1; V gene: TRBV5-1; CDR3 DNA: TGCGCCAGCAGCTTGGAGGTCCTAGGGACTGAAGCTTTCTTT; CDR3 protein: CASSLEVLGTEAFF
clone size: NA; D gene: NA; J gene: TRBJ1-5; V gene: TRBV5-1; CDR3 DNA: TGCGCCAGCAGCTTGGGGACCCGCAATCAGCCCCAGCATTTT; CDR3 protein: CASSLGTRNQPQHF
clone size: few; D gene: TRBD2; J gene: TRBJ2-1; V gene: TRBV19; CDR3 DNA: TGTGCCAGTAGTATAGGGCGACTAGCGGGAATCTCCTACAATGAGCAGTTCTTC; CDR3 protein: CASSIGRLAGISYNEQFF
clone size: many; D gene: NA; J gene: TRBJ2-5; V gene: TRBV5-1; CDR3 DNA: TGCGCCAGCAGATCCGAAGAGACCCAGTACTTC; CDR3 protein: CASRSEETQYF
clone size: few; D gene: NA; J gene: TRBJ2-2; V gene: TRBV3-1; CDR3 DNA: TGTGCCAGCAGCCTCTCGACGGATGCGAACACCGGGGAGCTGTTTTTT; CDR3 protein: CASSLSTDANTGELFF